The entry that follows covers one TCR beta chain sequence. Its target is not known. The record originates from a study of cytomegalovirus exposure and HLA in healthy donors. On the study more broadly: Tens of millions of unique TCRs, all from HLA-typed donors, were included in an early release of the data. Study-wide points: Analyzed later, association rates of TCRs varied across HLA loci, with DRB1 most and HLA-C fewest. The study labeled under 200 TCR beta chains cytomegalovirus-associated. Generally TCR sequences proved uncommon, though certain public TCRs appeared in numerous donors.

Researchers ran the PCR with 60 Vbeta and 13 Jbeta primers. Data came from immunoSEQ multiplex PCR; TCRdb stores just in-frame clones and leaves some out. This table has roughly 190,000 clones, roughly 74% appearing once. The CDR3 has 16 residues. The junction had 10 bases not matched to a gene; V was cut back by 3 bases and J by 2 bases. Germline loops: CDR1 SGHDT, CDR2 YYEEEE. This TCR was sampled from a woman in her twenties or thirties in good health and CMV-seronegative. Sequencing was carried out using PBMCs. V gene TRBV5-6 combines with J gene TRBJ2-7; 8 nucleotides align to TRBD1. This chain's CDR3 is CASSYIRGLIPYEQYF. The CDR3 DNA reads TGTGCCAGCAGCTACATCAGGGGGCTGATCCCCTACGAGCAGTACTTC. The full variable domain, in which reference TRBV5-6 and TRBJ2-7 provide the parts outside the CDR3, is DAGVTQSPTHLIKTRGQQVTLRCSPKSGHDTVSWYQQALGQGPQFIFQYYEEEERQRGNFPDRFSGHQFPNYSSELNVNALLLGDSALYLCASSYIRGLIPYEQYFGPGTRLTVT.